The 27 T cell receptor beta chains given below trace back to one sample, sequenced in a study of shared clonotypes between healthy human individuals. Generated by immunoSEQ multiplex PCR, the TCRdb table keeps only in-frame clones and is missing some. The sample lists about 500,000 clones; about 74% were seen once. The specimen was PBMCs. The source is a woman aged 40 to 49 in good health. Some clones in this sample may be carry-over from other donors' samples.

This rearrangement joins TRBV5-6 to TRBJ1-1, with TRBD1 matching 9 bases. The CDR3 has 15 amino acids. Trimming removed 4 bases from V and 6 bases from J; junction bases left unmatched: 10. The germline CDR1 and CDR2 sequences are SGHDT and YYEEEE. CDR3 residues: CASSDINRGQAEAFF. CDR3 DNA: TGTGCCAGCAGCGACATAAACAGGGGGCAGGCTGAAGCTTTCTTT.

V usage is TRBV7-2 and J usage is TRBJ2-7; D gene uncertain. V shed 5 bases and J shed 4 bases, with 9 bases lying between them. Per the germline V gene, CDR1 is SGHTA and CDR2 is FQGNSA. CDR3 size: 12 residues. CDR3: CASSRWGYEQYF. Here the CDR3 DNA reads TGTGCCAGCAGCCGGTGGGGTTACGAGCAGTACTTC.

This clone has a count of ten or more. The rearrangement links TRBV2 to TRBJ1-5; D is possibly TRBD1 (5 bases). The CDR3 has 14 amino acids. With 6 bases removed from V and 4 bases from J, the gap between germline ends came to 13 bases. CDR1 and CDR2 (germline): SNHLY, FYNNEI. As DNA, the CDR3 is TGTGCCAGCAGCCCCGGCGGGACGAATCAGCCCCAGCATTTT. It encodes CASSPGGTNQPQHF.

CDR3 DNA: TGTGCCAGGGACAGGGGCGTCCACGAGCAGTACTTC. Its translation: CARDRGVHEQYF. This rearrangement joins TRBV28 to TRBJ2-7, with 9 bases that match TRBD1. Germline values: CDR1 MDHEN, CDR2 SYDVKM. V trimming: 9 bases; J trimming: 5 bases; junction bases outside the gene matches: 5. This CDR3 has 12 residues.

Worth noting for this clone: The same CDR3 arises from other DNA sequences in this sample as well. CDR3 protein: CASSLSGVYEQYF. The CDR3 bases are TGTGCCAGCAGCCTATCGGGAGTCTACGAGCAGTACTTC. The chain uses TRBV7-9 and TRBJ2-7; a weak D match, TRBD2 (6 bases). Per the germline V gene, CDR1 is SEHNR and CDR2 is FQNEAQ (reference sequence). The CDR3 has 13 residues. V lost 5 bases and J 3 bases, leaving 11 bases between the germline ends.

This chain joins TRBV4-3 and TRBJ2-3, with TRBD2 matching 15 bases. Germline lookup yields CDR1 LGHNA and CDR2 YSLEER. The CDR3 covers 19 residues. V lost 4 bases, J lost 0 bases, and 8 bases stayed unmatched. The CDR3, as DNA: TGCGCCAGCAGCCTCGGACTAGCGGGGGGGACGTGGAGCACAGATACGCAGTATTTT. Its translation: CASSLGLAGGTWSTDTQYF.

The chain carries TRBV2 and TRBJ1-1; TRBD1 is a possible D gene (6 bases). Germline V CDR1 and CDR2: SNHLY, FYNNEI. V was clipped by 9 bases and J by 4 bases, with 18 bases between them. The CDR3 spans 14 residues. The CDR3 region is CARRGTSSVTEAFF. The CDR3 DNA follows: TGTGCCAGGAGGGGGACTTCGAGCGTCACTGAAGCTTTCTTT.

There are many counts of this clone. In the same sample, other DNA sequences code for this CDR3. The chain uses TRBV5-4 and TRBJ2-1, with 8 bases lining up with TRBD2. The CDR3 has 18 residues. V shed 0 bases, J shed 2 bases, and the junction held 10 bases outside the gene matches. Germline lookup yields CDR1 SGHNT and CDR2 YYREEE (reference sequence). This CDR3 reads CASSLGARTGGPYNEQFF. The CDR3 nucleotides are TGTGCCAGCAGCTTGGGGGCCCGCACGGGAGGGCCCTACAATGAGCAGTTCTTC.

A few counts support this clone. The chain recombines TRBV18 with TRBJ1-5, with D perhaps matching TRBD1 (5 bases). Trimming removed 6 bases at V and 6 bases at J, with 18 bases between. CDR1 is KGHSH, CDR2 LQKENI, per germline. The CDR3 is 15 amino acids. DNA for the CDR3: TGTGCCAGCTCCGAGACCGGGACGCCTGGTCAGCCCCAGCATTTT. As protein: CASSETGTPGQPQHF.

V gene TRBV11-1 combines with J gene TRBJ1-4; unclear D gene. This CDR3 has 14 amino acids. Germline values: CDR1 SGHAT, CDR2 FQDESV (reference sequence). V was cut by 4 bases and J by 6 bases, with 12 bases left in between. CDR3 loop: CASSSGSWDEKLFF. The DNA for the CDR3 is TGTGCCAGCAGCTCCGGGTCCTGGGATGAAAAACTGTTTTTT.

This clone has just a few counts. The chain links TRBV6-1 to TRBJ1-5; the D is unclear. Germline lookup yields CDR1 MNHNS and CDR2 SASEGT. V lost 2 bases and J 4 bases, leaving 12 bases between the germline ends. The length of the CDR3 is 15 residues. The CDR3 sequence: CASSEQEGFNQPQHF. In DNA, the CDR3 is TGTGCCAGCAGTGAACAGGAAGGGTTTAATCAGCCCCAGCATTTT.

The chain is built from TRBV6-6 and TRBJ2-7; 9 bases agree with TRBD2. The germline CDR1 and CDR2 sequences are MNHNY and SVGAGI (reference sequence). The trim removed 6 bases at V and 0 bases at J, leaving 6 bases unmatched. The CDR3 has 15 residues. The CDR3 protein is CASRDSGSDSYEQYF. As DNA, the CDR3 is TGTGCCAGCAGAGATAGCGGGAGTGACTCCTACGAGCAGTACTTC.

V gene TRBV5-1 combines with J gene TRBJ2-5; the match to TRBD1 covers 9 bases. Per the germline V gene, CDR1 is SGHRS and CDR2 is YFSETQ. With V trimmed by 4 bases and J by 5 bases, 12 bases remained unmatched. The CDR3 covers 16 residues. The CDR3 loop is CASSPNSGTGSETQYF. DNA of the CDR3: TGCGCCAGCAGCCCCAATTCCGGGACAGGGAGCGAGACCCAGTACTTC. Combining the CDR3 with reference TRBV5-1 and TRBJ2-5 gives the whole variable domain KAGVTQTPRYLIKTRGQQVTLSCSPISGHRSVSWYQQTPGQGLQFLFEYFSETQRNKGNFPGRFSGRQFSNSRSEMNVSTLELGDSALYLCASSPNSGTGSETQYFGPGTRLLVL.

The genes are TRBV7-6 and TRBJ2-1, with TRBD2 matching 9 bases. CDR1 is SGHVS, CDR2 FNYEAQ, per germline. After removal of 0 bases from V and 4 bases from J, the junction contained 7 bases not matched to a gene. The CDR3 runs 17 residues. CDR3 nucleotides: TGTGCCAGCAGCTTAGCCCTGACGCTAGCGGGATACAATGAGCAGTTCTTC. Translated, it gives CASSLALTLAGYNEQFF.

The chain joins TRBV11-2 to TRBJ2-1; possible D gene TRBD2, 5 bases. CDR3 length: 18 amino acids. CDR1 SGHAT and CDR2 FQNNGV come from the germline V gene. V dropped 5 bases and J dropped 0 bases, with 20 bases sitting between them. The CDR3 region has the DNA TGTGCCAGCAGCCCCCGGCCTACGACTATGAGCTCCTACAATGAGCAGTTCTTC. Translating gives CASSPRPTTMSSYNEQFF.

The V and J genes are TRBV5-1 and TRBJ1-4, with 9 bases identical to TRBD1. The CDR3 sequence is 15 residues long. The ends lost 4 bases at V and 6 bases at J; junction bases unmatched: 7. Germline V gene data show CDR1 as SGHRS and CDR2 as YFSETQ. The CDR3: CASSTGTGSYEKLFF. CDR3 DNA: TGCGCCAGCAGCACCGGGACAGGGTCTTATGAAAAACTGTTTTTT. The whole variable domain, remainder taken from reference TRBV5-1 and TRBJ1-4, is KAGVTQTPRYLIKTRGQQVTLSCSPISGHRSVSWYQQTPGQGLQFLFEYFSETQRNKGNFPGRFSGRQFSNSRSEMNVSTLELGDSALYLCASSTGTGSYEKLFFGSGTQLSVL.

V is TRBV7-3 and J is TRBJ2-1; D is unresolved. V dropped 3 bases and J dropped 4 bases, with 10 bases sitting between them. The CDR3 loop spans 14 amino acids. The germline V gene encodes CDR1 SGHTA and CDR2 FQGTGA. CDR3 sequence: CASSFPPAYNEQFF. The DNA of the CDR3 is TGTGCCAGCAGCTTTCCGCCTGCTTACAATGAGCAGTTCTTC.

This chain connects TRBV27 to TRBJ2-7; D possibly corresponds to TRBD1 (7 bases). Trimming took off 2 bases at V and 4 bases at J, with 12 bases between the two ends. CDR1 MNHEY and CDR2 SMNVEV come from the germline V gene (reference sequence). There are 14 residues in the CDR3. This chain's CDR3 is CASSLVAGGYEQYF. In DNA form, the CDR3 reads TGTGCCAGCAGTTTAGTGGCAGGGGGGTACGAGCAGTACTTC.

The V gene is TRBV4-1, the J gene TRBJ2-5; D possibly corresponds to TRBD2 (5 bases). Per germline, CDR1 MGHRA and CDR2 YSYEKL. CDR3 length: 12 residues. Trimming shortened V by 4 bases and J by 10 bases, and 13 bases separated the two germline ends. This CDR3 reads CASSRSKGVQYF. DNA for the CDR3: TGCGCCAGCAGCCGATCTAAGGGAGTCCAGTACTTC.

With regard to this clone: A far larger clone is one nucleotide away, so this likely arose from a read error. Other DNA sequences from this sample encode an identical CDR3 as well. The chain has TRBV29-1 and TRBJ2-1; D gene uncertain. The CDR3 is made up of 13 amino acids. V was pared by 6 bases and J by 9 bases, with 18 bases between. Germline CDR1 is SQVTM and CDR2 is ANQGSEA. This chain's CDR3 is CSVVASRVGEQFF. Written as DNA, the CDR3 is TGCAGCGTCGTCGCGTCTCGGGTGGGTGAGCAGTTCTTC.

This sequence joins TRBV5-1 and TRBJ2-7; 7 nucleotides line up with TRBD1. The CDR3 contains 14 residues. Germline CDR1 and CDR2: SGHRS and YFSETQ. V shed 0 bases and J 3 bases; nucleotides not matched to a gene: 3. The CDR3 loop reads CASSLGGGRYEQYF. The CDR3 nucleotides are TGCGCCAGCAGCTTGGGAGGGGGCCGCTACGAGCAGTACTTC.

For this clone: With only one base between it and a far larger clone, this is likely a read error. The chain employs TRBV7-9 and TRBJ1-3, with D possibly matching TRBD1 (5 bases). The CDR3 has 13 amino acids. The germline V gene encodes CDR1 SEHNR and CDR2 FQNEAQ (reference sequence). Trimming cost V 7 bases and J 2 bases, with 9 bases left between them. This CDR3 is CASISGTGNTIYF. In DNA form, the CDR3 reads TGTGCCAGCATATCAGGGACTGGAAACACCATATATTTT.

The gene calls are TRBV28 and TRBJ2-2; D perhaps matches TRBD1 (6 bases). Per the germline V gene, CDR1 is MDHEN and CDR2 is SYDVKM. V shed 2 bases and J shed 0 bases, with 7 bases lying between them. The CDR3 totals 15 residues. The CDR3: CASSLGGTNTGELFF. The CDR3 DNA sequence: TGTGCCAGCAGTTTAGGGGGCACGAACACCGGGGAGCTGTTTTTT.

The V gene is TRBV30, the J gene TRBJ2-3; 7 bases are a match to TRBD1. Germline assignment: CDR1 GTSNPN and CDR2 SVGIG (reference sequence). CDR3 size: 15 residues. Trimming removed 2 bases from V and 2 bases from J; junction bases left unmatched: 7. The CDR3: CAWSLGGTATDTQYF. The CDR3 coding sequence is TGTGCCTGGAGTCTAGGTGGGACAGCCACAGATACGCAGTATTTT.

V is TRBV21-1 and J is TRBJ2-7; the table's D gene call, TRBD1, was not cross checked with the DNA. TRBV21-1 is a listed pseudogene. The length of the CDR3 is 15 residues. CDR3 in amino acids: CASSKEGLDSYEQYF. Here the CDR3 DNA reads TGTGCCAGCAGCAAAGAGGGGCTAGACTCCTACGAGCAGTACTTC.

V is TRBV28 and J is TRBJ2-1, with D hard to call. Germline assignment: CDR1 MDHEN and CDR2 SYDVKM. Trimming shortened V by 6 bases and J by 1 base, and 16 bases separated the two germline ends. The CDR3 loop spans 16 amino acids. CDR3 amino acids: CASRVLGFGSYNEQFF. The CDR3 DNA follows: TGTGCCAGCAGAGTCCTGGGCTTCGGATCCTACAATGAGCAGTTCTTC.

This chain joins TRBV27 and TRBJ1-1; D may be TRBD1 (6 bases). Looked up from germline, CDR1 is MNHEY and CDR2 is SMNVEV (reference sequence). V lost 3 bases and J 4 bases, leaving 12 bases between the germline ends. This CDR3 has 14 residues. CDR3 amino acids: CASSFSGGATEAFF. The CDR3, as DNA: TGTGCCAGCAGTTTTTCTGGGGGGGCCACTGAAGCTTTCTTT.